Listed here are 24 T cell receptor beta chains from one sample, sequenced in a study of blood T cell repertoires in COVID-19. Clones were sequenced by immunoSEQ multiplex PCR, and TCRdb holds only the in-frame ones, with some missing. This table holds about 190,000 clones, 90% found once. Sequencing input: peripheral blood. These receptors were collected from a middle-aged man with acute or convalescent COVID-19.

V gene TRBV5-1 combines with J gene TRBJ2-3, with 11 bases matching TRBD2. This CDR3 is built from 17 residues. CDR1 and CDR2 (germline): SGHRS, YFSETQ. V shed 1 base and J 2 bases; nucleotides not matched to a gene: 6. Written as DNA, the CDR3 is TGCGCCAGCAGCTTGTCTCTAGCGGGGGGTCTCACAGATACGCAGTATTTT. It codes for CASSLSLAGGLTDTQYF.

The chain employs TRBV5-1 and TRBJ1-4, with D possibly being TRBD1 (5 bases). This CDR3 region has 14 residues. From germline, CDR1 is SGHRS and CDR2 YFSETQ. V was pared by 0 bases and J by 4 bases, with 7 bases between. The CDR3 DNA reads as TGCGCCAGCAGCTTGGACAGGTTTAATGAAAAACTGTTTTTT. Amino acids: CASSLDRFNEKLFF. The complete variable domain, with remaining parts taken from reference TRBV5-1 and TRBJ1-4, reads KAGVTQTPRYLIKTRGQQVTLSCSPISGHRSVSWYQQTPGQGLQFLFEYFSETQRNKGNFPGRFSGRQFSNSRSEMNVSTLELGDSALYLCASSLDRFNEKLFFGSGTQLSVL.

This chain uses TRBV7-2 with TRBJ2-7, with D unresolved. Trimming took 6 bases from V and 4 from J, leaving 16 bases between them. The germline V gene encodes CDR1 SGHTA and CDR2 FQGNSA. The CDR3 runs 14 residues. The CDR3 DNA reads as TGTGCCAGCAGTCAAACCCTTGGCCAATACGAGCAGTACTTC. It encodes CASSQTLGQYEQYF.

This clone was observed a few times. V is TRBV20-1 and J is TRBJ1-4; D is ambiguous. The CDR3 has 11 residues. CDR1 and CDR2 from the germline V gene are DFQATT and SNEGSKA (reference sequence). Deletions cut 5 bases from V and 5 bases from J, with 6 bases between. In nucleotides, the CDR3 is TGCAGTGCTTATCCCAATGAAAAACTGTTTTTT. This codes for CSAYPNEKLFF.

This clone occurred a few times. V usage is TRBV5-4 and J usage is TRBJ1-6, with D perhaps TRBD1 (6 bases). The CDR3 is 15 amino acids. In germline, CDR1 is SGHNT, CDR2 YYREEE (reference sequence). V was trimmed by 3 bases and J by 7 bases, leaving 14 bases between them. The CDR3 nucleotides are TGTGCCAGCAGCTCAGCGACAGGTTACAATTCACCCCTCCACTTT. Its translation is CASSSATGYNSPLHF. Filled out from reference TRBV5-4 and TRBJ1-6, the complete variable domain reads ETGVTQSPTHLIKTRGQQVTLRCSSQSGHNTVSWYQQALGQGPQFIFQYYREEENGRGNFPPRFSGLQFPNYSSELNVNALELDDSALYLCASSSATGYNSPLHFGNGTRLTVT.

The rearrangement uses TRBV6-1 and TRBJ1-5; D unresolved. V lost 2 bases and J lost 2, with 4 bases in between. Germline loops: CDR1 MNHNS, CDR2 SASEGT. The CDR3 consists of 13 residues. The CDR3 DNA follows: TGTGCCAGCAGTGAAATAGGCAATCAGCCCCAGCATTTT. Amino acid sequence: CASSEIGNQPQHF.

The chain is built from TRBV7-6 and TRBJ2-7, with 7 positions matching TRBD1. The trim removed 5 bases at V and 6 bases at J, leaving 13 bases unmatched. This CDR3 has 15 amino acids. Germline loops: CDR1 SGHVS, CDR2 FNYEAQ. The CDR3 DNA reads TGTGCCAGCAGCCTTCGGACAGGTGACACGGGCGAGCAGTACTTC. Its translation: CASSLRTGDTGEQYF.

This clone was recorded once. The CDR3 nucleotides are TGCGCCAGCAGCCAAGGGTTCGGGACAGGGGAGTACGAGCAGTACTTC. Its translation: CASSQGFGTGEYEQYF. The V call is TRBV4-1, the J call TRBJ2-7, with TRBD1 matching over 10 bases. V was pared by 1 base and J by 4 bases, with 7 bases of the junction left unmatched. CDR1 and CDR2 (germline): MGHRA, YSYEKL. This CDR3 has 16 amino acids.

This clone showed up just once. V and J are TRBV7-9 and TRBJ2-5, with D maybe TRBD2 (5 bases). The CDR3 extends over 12 amino acids. Trimming took 5 bases from V and 4 from J, leaving 8 bases between them. Germline CDR1 SEHNR, CDR2 FQNEAQ (reference sequence). This CDR3 reads CASSPEVETQYF. Written as DNA, the CDR3 is TGTGCCAGCAGCCCGGAGGTAGAGACCCAGTACTTC. Filled out from reference TRBV7-9 and TRBJ2-5, the complete variable domain reads DTGVSQNPRHKITKRGQNVTFRCDPISEHNRLYWYRQTLGQGPEFLTYFQNEAQLEKSRLLSDRFSAERPKGSFSTLEIQRTEQGDSAMYLCASSPEVETQYFGPGTRLLVL.

The chain carries TRBV4-3 and TRBJ2-2; 14 positions agree with TRBD2. J gave up 0 bases and V 4 bases, and 4 bases lay outside the gene matches. CDR1 and CDR2 (germline): LGHNA, YSLEER. The CDR3 extends over 18 amino acids. This CDR3 reads CASSRSTSGGANTGELFF. CDR3 coding DNA: TGCGCCAGCAGCCGCTCGACTAGCGGGGGGGCGAACACCGGGGAGCTGTTTTTT.

The chain combines TRBV7-2 with TRBJ2-3; a possible D gene is TRBD2 (5 bases). Germline CDR1 SGHTA, CDR2 FQGNSA. V was cut by 0 bases and J by 6 bases, with 7 bases left in between. The CDR3 has 13 amino acids. CDR3 bases: TGTGCCAGCAGCTTAGCGGCGGGCGATACGCAGTATTTT. Translated: CASSLAAGDTQYF.

The chain recombines TRBV15 with TRBJ1-3, with D possibly TRBD1 on 5 matching bases. V lost 0 bases and J lost 0, with 18 bases in between. The CDR3 runs to 19 residues. Germline V gene data show CDR1 as LNHNV and CDR2 as YYDKDF (reference sequence). The CDR3 spells CATSRDRTSGATSGNTIYF. CDR3 nucleotides: TGTGCCACCAGCAGAGATAGAACGAGTGGGGCTACCTCTGGAAACACCATATATTTT.

V gene TRBV28 combines with J gene TRBJ1-1; possible D gene TRBD1, 6 bases. The CDR3 length is 14 residues. Germline values: CDR1 MDHEN, CDR2 SYDVKM. Between the trimmed V and J ends, which lost 5 bases and 1 base, there was a span of 11 bases. The CDR3 region is CASSPGHQNTEAFF. In DNA, the CDR3 is TGTGCCAGCAGTCCGGGACACCAGAACACTGAAGCTTTCTTT.

This sequence joins TRBV6-5 and TRBJ2-7; D is perhaps TRBD2 (6 bases). Germline V lookup: CDR1 MNHEY, CDR2 SVGAGI. The CDR3 is made up of 15 amino acids. The V end lost 7 bases, the J end lost 3 bases, and 19 bases lay between the germline ends. The CDR3 DNA follows: TGTGCCAGCACCAAAGTACCGGGGGAGAACTACGAGCAGTACTTC. Translating gives CASTKVPGENYEQYF.

In regard to this clone: This sample also contains other DNA sequences that code for the same CDR3. This chain joins TRBV29-1 and TRBJ1-1; TRBD1 might be the D (6 bases). Per the germline V gene, CDR1 is SQVTM and CDR2 is ANQGSEA. Trimming pared 4 bases from V and 4 bases from J, leaving 7 bases between. The CDR3 is 11 amino acids. CDR3: CSVGRGTEAFF. The CDR3, as DNA: TGCAGCGTTGGCAGGGGCACTGAAGCTTTCTTT.

The V call is TRBV10-1, the J call TRBJ1-5; D gene unclear. The V gene's germline CDR1 is WNHNN and CDR2 SYGVQD (reference sequence). Between the trimmed V and J ends, which lost 6 bases and 4 bases, there was a span of 13 bases. The CDR3 length is 14 residues. In DNA form, the CDR3 reads TGCGCCAGCAGGACTAATCTGAGAAATCAGCCCCAGCATTTT. Translating gives CASRTNLRNQPQHF.

The rearrangement joins TRBV14 to TRBJ2-7, with a weak D call TRBD1 (6 bases). CDR3 length: 15 residues. Trimming removed 3 bases at V and 2 bases at J, with 14 bases between. The germline gives CDR1 SGHDN, CDR2 FVKESK. The CDR3 region is CASSHPTGIPYEQYV. The CDR3 DNA sequence: TGTGCCAGCAGCCATCCAACAGGGATCCCCTACGAGCAGTACGTC.

This clone was counted a single time. J is TRBJ1-2 and V is TRBV5-4; perhaps TRBD1 as D (5 bases). Germline CDR1 reads SGHNT; CDR2 reads YYREEE (reference sequence). Trimming cost V 4 bases and J 4 bases, with 11 bases left between them. There are 13 residues in the CDR3. CDR3 sequence: CASSRGGTYGYTF. The CDR3 nucleotides are TGTGCCAGCAGCCGAGGAGGGACCTATGGCTACACCTTC.

The rearrangement uses TRBV5-1 and TRBJ2-2; TRBD2 matches 9 bases. There are 18 residues in the CDR3. Germline assignment: CDR1 SGHRS and CDR2 YFSETQ. The V and J ends lost 1 base and 6 bases, in that order; junction bases with no gene match: 13. In nucleotides, the CDR3 is TGCGCCAGCAGCTTGTTAGGAGGGGCAGCGGGAGGCCCCGGGGAGCTGTTTTTT. This codes for CASSLLGGAAGGPGELFF.

V usage is TRBV11-3 and J usage is TRBJ1-4, with unresolved D. This CDR3 has 10 amino acids. CDR1 and CDR2 from the germline V gene are SGHNT and YENEEA. With 5 bases removed from V and 10 bases from J, the gap between germline ends came to 5 bases. The CDR3 DNA follows: TGTGCCAGCAGCCGAGTAAAACTGTTTTTT. It codes for CASSRVKLFF.

The rearrangement uses TRBV29-1 and TRBJ2-7, with 9 bases fitting TRBD1. Germline V lookup: CDR1 SQVTM, CDR2 ANQGSEA. The CDR3 length is 11 residues. V lost 5 bases to trimming and J lost 6 bases; unmatched junction nucleotides: 2. Here the CDR3 reads CSVLDRGEQYV. The CDR3 nucleotides are TGCAGCGTTCTGGACAGGGGCGAGCAGTACGTC.

This chain connects TRBV5-5 to TRBJ2-3, with 7 positions matching TRBD2. V dropped 0 bases and J dropped 2; count of bases not matched to a gene: 6. This CDR3 is 16 amino acids long. Germline V CDR1 and CDR2: SGHKS, YYEKEE (reference sequence). CDR3 protein: CASSLGSSGYTDTQYF. The CDR3 DNA reads TGTGCCAGCAGCTTGGGCTCTAGCGGCTACACAGATACGCAGTATTTT.

This sequence joins TRBV3-1 (or the pseudogene TRBV3-2) and TRBJ2-1, with 7 bases that match TRBD2. V gave up 4 bases and J gave up 2 bases; unmatched junction bases: 11. Germline CDR1 reads LGHDT; CDR2 reads YNNKEL (reference sequence). The CDR3 consists of 17 residues. The DNA of the CDR3 is TGTGCCAGCAGCCCCCCGCTGTTGGGGGGGGCCTACAATGAGCAGTTCTTC. Its translation is CASSPPLLGGAYNEQFF.

About this clone: Other DNA sequences in the sample encode the same CDR3. The CDR3 DNA reads as TGCAGTGCTAGAGTCCGGTACGAGCAGTACTTC. It encodes CSARVRYEQYF. The chain links TRBV20-1 to TRBJ2-7, with D uncertain. With 1 base removed from V and 4 bases from J, the gap between germline ends came to 5 bases. The CDR3 is 11 residues long. Looked up from germline, CDR1 is DFQATT and CDR2 is SNEGSKA (reference sequence).